The 28 T cell receptor beta chains listed next were all sequenced from one sample in a study of shared clonotypes between healthy human individuals. The table came from immunoSEQ multiplex PCR; TCRdb's copy has only in-frame clones and leaves some out. This repertoire shows 2 million to 2.5 million clones, about 95% found once; its top ten account for under 0.15%. Sequences were obtained from naive CD4+ T cells sorted from blood. Subset given: CD45RA+ positively selected. The receptors derive from a man aged 18 to 29 in good health.

This chain connects TRBV6-6 to TRBJ1-6, with TRBD1 identical over 10 bases. Germline V gene data show CDR1 as MNHNY and CDR2 as SVGAGI (reference sequence). J gave up 7 bases and V 5 bases, and 5 bases lay outside the gene matches. The CDR3 extends over 15 amino acids. This CDR3 is CASSIGQGGNSPLHF. DNA of the CDR3: TGTGCCAGCAGTATCGGACAGGGGGGCAATTCACCCCTCCACTTT.

The chain has TRBV5-4 and TRBJ2-3; D call uncertain. CDR3 length: 15 residues. Germline CDR1 SGHNT, CDR2 YYREEE (reference sequence). Trimming removed 4 bases from V and 1 base from J, with 13 bases in between. Here the CDR3 reads CASSPGWVGTDTQYF. In DNA, the CDR3 is TGTGCCAGCAGCCCAGGCTGGGTGGGCACAGATACGCAGTATTTT.

Of note for this clone: In the same sample, other DNA sequences code for this CDR3. The rearrangement joins TRBV7-9 to TRBJ2-3; 7 bases agree with TRBD2. Losses at the gene ends were 3 bases for V and 2 bases for J; bases not matched to a gene: 5. Germline lookup yields CDR1 SEHNR and CDR2 FQNEAQ (reference sequence). The CDR3 length is 15 residues. CDR3 sequence reads: CASSLGGGNTDTQYF. In DNA, the CDR3 is TGTGCCAGCAGCTTGGGCGGGGGAAACACAGATACGCAGTATTTT.

The rearrangement links TRBV5-8 to TRBJ2-5; TRBD2 aligns across 13 bases. V lost 2 bases to trimming and J lost 3 bases; unmatched junction nucleotides: 1. The germline V gene has CDR1 SGHTS and CDR2 YDEGEE. The CDR3 runs to 15 residues. CDR3 nucleotides: TGTGCCAGCAGCTTAGGACTAGCGGGGGAAGAGACCCAGTACTTC. The encoded protein is CASSLGLAGEETQYF.

The chain links TRBV19 to TRBJ2-5; possibly TRBD1 for D (7 bases). V was pared by 6 bases and J by 1 base, with 15 bases between. This CDR3 is built from 15 residues. From germline, CDR1 is LNHDA and CDR2 SQIVND (reference sequence). The CDR3 protein is CASRDQGGGQETQYF. The CDR3 bases are TGTGCCAGTAGGGATCAGGGGGGAGGCCAAGAGACCCAGTACTTC.

A note on this clone: Other DNA sequences within the sample encode an identical CDR3. The chain links TRBV11-2 to TRBJ2-7; 12 bases agree with TRBD2. V lost 4 bases, J lost 4 bases, and 5 bases stayed unmatched. The CDR3 has 15 amino acids. Per germline, CDR1 SGHAT and CDR2 FQNNGV. The CDR3 spells CASSSLAGGRYEQYF. CDR3 bases: TGTGCCAGCAGCTCCCTAGCGGGAGGGAGGTACGAGCAGTACTTC.

The chain carries TRBV10-3 and TRBJ2-1; no reliable D call. This CDR3 is built from 15 residues. CDR1 is ENHRY and CDR2 is SYGVKD in the germline V gene. Trimming took 1 base from V and 11 from J, leaving 18 bases between them. CDR3 bases: TGTGCCATCAGTGAGTGGGTGGGAATAGTCACCAAGCAGTTCTTC. Protein: CAISEWVGIVTKQFF.

The chain couples TRBV10-2 to TRBJ2-1; D remains ambiguous. Germline-derived CDR1 and CDR2 are WSHSY and SAAADI. The V and J ends lost 7 bases and 4 bases respectively, with 11 bases between them. The CDR3 loop spans 13 amino acids. In DNA form, the CDR3 reads TGCGCCAGCAAATTTGGGCGATACAATGAGCAGTTCTTC. Translated, it gives CASKFGRYNEQFF.

The chain combines TRBV18 with TRBJ1-5, with D hard to call. This CDR3 comprises 14 residues. V was trimmed by 3 bases and J by 3 bases, leaving 9 bases between them. Germline assignment: CDR1 KGHSH and CDR2 LQKENI. CDR3 residues: CASSPLADNQPQHF. CDR3 sequence (DNA): TGTGCCAGCTCACCGTTGGCAGACAATCAGCCCCAGCATTTT.

This clone was recorded once. The rearrangement joins TRBV18 to TRBJ1-4; no firm D call. V lost 3 bases to trimming and J lost 8 bases, with 13 bases between them. The CDR3 totals 14 residues. CDR1 and CDR2 (germline): KGHSH, LQKENI. Written as DNA, the CDR3 is TGTGCCAGCTCACCTCTTCCCCCGCAAGAAAAACTGTTTTTT. Translated, it gives CASSPLPPQEKLFF. Together with reference TRBV18 and TRBJ1-4, the CDR3 gives the full variable domain: NAGVMQNPRHLVRRRGQEARLRCSPMKGHSHVYWYRQLPEEGLKFMVYLQKENIIDESGMPKERFSAEFPKEGPSILRIQQVVRGDSAAYFCASSPLPPQEKLFFGSGTQLSVL.

With regard to this clone: Other DNA variants within this sample encode the same CDR3. This sequence joins TRBV10-3 and TRBJ2-3; 13 positions agree with TRBD2. Germline-derived CDR1 and CDR2 are ENHRY and SYGVKD. The CDR3 is 16 amino acids. Trimming at V came to 6 bases and at J to 2 bases, leaving 5 bases not matched to a gene. CDR3 nucleotides: TGTGCCATCAGCCGACTAGCGGGGGGTCTCACAGATACGCAGTATTTT. Amino acid sequence: CAISRLAGGLTDTQYF.

This clone came up once. This chain uses TRBV5-4 with TRBJ1-1; the D is unclear. Per the germline V gene, CDR1 is SGHNT and CDR2 is YYREEE (reference sequence). The CDR3 is 14 residues long. Trimming pared 2 bases from V and 0 bases from J, leaving 8 bases between. The DNA of the CDR3 is TGTGCCAGCAGCTTTGGGTTCATGAACACTGAAGCTTTCTTT. Protein sequence: CASSFGFMNTEAFF.

The rearrangement links TRBV9 to TRBJ2-1; 9 positions match TRBD1. V lost 0 bases and J lost 4; bases outside the gene matches: 5. The germline V gene has CDR1 SGDLS and CDR2 YYNGEE. The CDR3 covers 16 residues. The CDR3 region is CASSVASGQGYNEQFF. In DNA, the CDR3 is TGTGCCAGCAGCGTAGCTTCGGGACAGGGATACAATGAGCAGTTCTTC.

CDR3 protein: CASSSRTGGTNTGELFF. Written as DNA, the CDR3 is TGTGCCAGCAGCTCACGGACAGGGGGCACAAACACCGGGGAGCTGTTTTTT. This chain joins TRBV9 and TRBJ2-2; 11 nucleotides match TRBD1. In germline, CDR1 is SGDLS, CDR2 YYNGEE. This CDR3 spans 17 amino acids. Trimming cost V 4 bases and J 2 bases; bases outside gene matches: 7.

As regards this clone: Distinct nucleotide sequences in the sample also encode this CDR3. The chain employs TRBV9 and TRBJ1-1, with D unresolved. With 0 bases removed from V and 4 bases from J, the gap between germline ends came to 10 bases. Germline V CDR1 and CDR2: SGDLS, YYNGEE. This CDR3 is built from 14 residues. The CDR3 is CASSVGPEGTEAFF. The CDR3 bases are TGTGCCAGCAGCGTAGGCCCAGAGGGCACTGAAGCTTTCTTT.

This chain connects TRBV6-5 to TRBJ2-7; D is unclear. CDR3 size: 14 residues. Germline-derived CDR1 and CDR2 are MNHEY and SVGAGI. V lost 7 bases and J 2 bases, leaving 15 bases between the germline ends. Here the CDR3 reads CASKTLTGPYEQYF. Here the CDR3 DNA reads TGTGCCAGCAAAACACTGACTGGTCCCTACGAGCAGTACTTC.

V usage is TRBV5-6 and J usage is TRBJ2-3; tentatively, D is TRBD2 (5 bases). V was pared by 7 bases and J by 2 bases, with 11 bases between. Germline-derived CDR1 and CDR2 are SGHDT and YYEEEE. CDR3 length equals 13 residues. The DNA of the CDR3 is TGTGCCAGCGCATCCCGGGACACAGATACGCAGTATTTT. It is translated as CASASRDTDTQYF.

In nucleotides, the CDR3 is TGTGCCAGCAGTGAGGGGACAAGCGCGAACACCGGGGAGCTGTTTTTT. Translating gives CASSEGTSANTGELFF. The genes are TRBV6-1 and TRBJ2-2; weak D call: TRBD1 (6 bases). Trimming stripped 3 bases from V and 0 bases from J, with 11 bases between. This CDR3 contains 16 residues. Germline loops: CDR1 MNHNS, CDR2 SASEGT.

The V and J genes are TRBV5-1 and TRBJ2-2; tentative D call: TRBD2 (6 bases). In germline, CDR1 is SGHRS, CDR2 YFSETQ. The germline V and J ends were trimmed by 3 bases and 4 bases, with 7 bases remaining between them. The CDR3 contains 13 residues. In nucleotides, the CDR3 is TGCGCCAGCAGCTGGGAGGTCACCGGGGAGCTGTTTTTT. It codes for CASSWEVTGELFF.

V usage is TRBV5-1 and J usage is TRBJ2-7; possible D gene TRBD2, 5 bases. The germline V gene encodes CDR1 SGHRS and CDR2 YFSETQ. Trimming took 0 bases from V and 3 from J, leaving 10 bases between them. The CDR3 is 14 amino acids. The CDR3 DNA reads as TGCGCCAGCAGCTTGGTTGGGAGCGACTACGAGCAGTACTTC. It codes for CASSLVGSDYEQYF.

In nucleotides, the CDR3 is TGTGCCAGCAGTGAAGACGCCAATCAGCCCCAGCATTTT. Translation: CASSEDANQPQHF. This chain joins TRBV2 and TRBJ1-5; D not resolved. This CDR3 comprises 13 residues. The ends were cut back, 1 base at V and 3 bases at J, with 4 bases in the middle. In germline, CDR1 is SNHLY, CDR2 FYNNEI.

The rearrangement uses TRBV11-2 and TRBJ1-2, with D unresolved. V was trimmed by 0 bases and J by 5 bases, leaving 16 bases between them. The CDR3 spans 16 residues. Germline V CDR1 and CDR2: SGHAT, FQNNGV. CDR3 sequence (DNA): TGTGCCAGCAGCTTAGATCATTTGGAGGAACCTTATGGCTACACCTTC. This sequence encodes CASSLDHLEEPYGYTF.

CDR3 nucleotide sequence: TGCGCCAGCACGGGAGGGACTAGCAGTAAAGAGACCCAGTACTTC. This encodes CASTGGTSSKETQYF. The rearrangement links TRBV10-2 to TRBJ2-5; 9 positions agree with TRBD2. The V and J ends lost 7 bases and 3 bases, in that order; junction bases with no gene match: 9. The CDR3 covers 15 residues. Per germline, CDR1 WSHSY and CDR2 SAAADI.

The rearrangement uses TRBV6-1 and TRBJ1-5; tentatively, D is TRBD1 (5 bases). CDR1 is MNHNS, CDR2 SASEGT, per germline. This CDR3 contains 15 residues. Between the trimmed V and J ends, which lost 0 bases and 6 bases, there was a span of 12 bases. CDR3 bases: TGTGCCAGCAGTGAAGCCGGGAGGGGTTCTCAGCCCCAGCATTTT. It specifies CASSEAGRGSQPQHF.

The rearrangement uses TRBV7-2 and TRBJ1-4; D is perhaps TRBD1 (6 bases). The ends were cut back, 2 bases at V and 5 bases at J, with 12 bases in the middle. The CDR3 runs to 15 residues. Germline CDR1 and CDR2: SGHTA and FQGNSA. The CDR3, as DNA: TGTGCCAGCAGCTTATACAGGGCCCCGAATGAAAAACTGTTTTTT. Its translation: CASSLYRAPNEKLFF.

The chain employs TRBV5-6 and TRBJ1-1, with D possibly matching TRBD1 (5 bases). Germline-derived CDR1 and CDR2 are SGHDT and YYEEEE. This CDR3 has 14 amino acids. V lost 4 bases to trimming and J lost 3 bases, with 13 bases between them. DNA of the CDR3: TGTGCCAGCAGCCAAGACAGAACCTACACTGAAGCTTTCTTT. Its protein is CASSQDRTYTEAFF. The full variable domain, its missing parts supplied by reference TRBV5-6 and TRBJ1-1, is DAGVTQSPTHLIKTRGQQVTLRCSPKSGHDTVSWYQQALGQGPQFIFQYYEEEERQRGNFPDRFSGHQFPNYSSELNVNALLLGDSALYLCASSQDRTYTEAFFGQGTRLTVV.

This clone was found once. This may stem from a read error, because a much larger clone lies one nucleotide away. Distinct nucleotide sequences in the sample also encode this CDR3. The rearrangement joins TRBV7-2 to TRBJ2-7; D not resolved. The CDR3 consists of 12 residues. CDR1 is SGHTA, CDR2 FQGNSA, per germline. V lost 5 bases, J lost 0 bases, and 5 bases lay in between. Here the CDR3 DNA reads TGTGCCAGCAGCACCAGCTCCTACGAGCAGTACTTC. This sequence encodes CASSTSSYEQYF. Full variable domain (rest looked up from reference TRBV7-2 and TRBJ2-7): GAGVSQSPSNKVTEKGKDVELRCDPISGHTALYWYRQSLGQGLEFLIYFQGNSAPDKSGLPSDRFSAERTGGSVSTLTIQRTQQEDSAVYLCASSTSSYEQYFGPGTRLTVT.

The chain is built from TRBV2 and TRBJ2-5; TRBD2 aligns across 10 bases. Germline CDR1 reads SNHLY; CDR2 reads FYNNEI. V lost 6 bases to trimming and J lost 1 base; unmatched junction nucleotides: 8. This CDR3 has 16 amino acids. CDR3 in amino acids: CASRLGLAVLQETQYF. CDR3 nucleotide sequence: TGTGCCAGCAGACTCGGACTAGCGGTACTCCAAGAGACCCAGTACTTC.